This TCR beta chain was captured in a study of T-cell memory formation after mild COVID-19. Turning to the study itself: Clusters were largely donor specific.

Notes on the study in general: Chiefly within CM and EM were the contracting CD4+ clones; CD8+ ones were within EMRA. Whereas later expanders leaned CD4+, clones contracting day 15 to 85 showed a balanced CD4/CD8 makeup.

On this clonotype itself: The antigen remains unidentified.

CDR3 length: 17 residues. Germline trimming cut 0 bases from V and 3 bases from J; bases unmatched to any gene: 6. TCRdb re-called the 5' RACE reads with MiXCR, one entry per CDR3 protein. The sample lists some 490,000 distinct CDR3 sequences, around a sixth occurring once. The clonotype originates from an adult woman who had mild COVID-19 (a few samples of this study predate the infection). Cell type and time point are not known. Material for sequencing was PBMCs or a T cell subset sorted from them (not recorded which). The gene calls are TRBV12-3 or TRBV12-4 and TRBJ2-2, with 8 nucleotides matching TRBD2. The CDR3 sequence: CASSLAPGLVDTGELFF. The CDR3 coding sequence is TGTGCCAGCAGTTTAGCGCCGGGACTAGTAGACACCGGGGAGCTGTTTTTT.